This T cell receptor (beta chain) was retrieved from a study of CD39 and CD103 CD8 tumor-infiltrating T cells. The CDR3 is 16 amino acids. CDR1 SEHNR and CDR2 FQNEAQ come from the germline V gene (reference sequence). Germline trimming cut 4 bases from V and 4 bases from J; bases unmatched to any gene: 12. Sorted memory CD8 cells were CD8+CD4-CD45RA-, regardless of CCR7. Here immunoSEQ multiplex PCR was the method, and the copy in TCRdb shows in-frame clones only, minus some. The sample carries some 16,000 clones, 85% to 95% recorded once. This receptor was identified in a human donor with head and neck squamous cell carcinoma. Material for sequencing was CD8+ T cells sorted from blood. Subset noted: total memory CD8 T cells (CD45RA-CCR7+/-) from blood or uninvolved lymph node. The chain combines TRBV7-9 with TRBJ1-2; TRBD1 matches at 7 bases. The CDR3 spells CASSSSGSGGRYGYTF. The DNA for the CDR3 is TGTGCCAGCAGCTCCTCGGGGTCAGGGGGTCGCTATGGCTACACCTTC.